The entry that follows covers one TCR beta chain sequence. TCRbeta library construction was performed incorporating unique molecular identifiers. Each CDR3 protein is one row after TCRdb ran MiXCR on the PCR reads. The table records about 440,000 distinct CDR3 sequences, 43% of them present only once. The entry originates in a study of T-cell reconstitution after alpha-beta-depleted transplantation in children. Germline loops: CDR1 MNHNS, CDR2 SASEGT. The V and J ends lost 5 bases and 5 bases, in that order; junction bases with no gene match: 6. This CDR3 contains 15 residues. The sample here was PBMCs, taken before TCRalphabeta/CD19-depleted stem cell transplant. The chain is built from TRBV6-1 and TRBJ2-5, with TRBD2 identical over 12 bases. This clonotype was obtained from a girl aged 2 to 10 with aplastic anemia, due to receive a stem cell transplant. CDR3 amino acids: CASSLAGGAYETQYF. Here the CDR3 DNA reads TGTGCCAGCAGTCTAGCGGGGGGGGCTTACGAGACCCAGTACTTC.